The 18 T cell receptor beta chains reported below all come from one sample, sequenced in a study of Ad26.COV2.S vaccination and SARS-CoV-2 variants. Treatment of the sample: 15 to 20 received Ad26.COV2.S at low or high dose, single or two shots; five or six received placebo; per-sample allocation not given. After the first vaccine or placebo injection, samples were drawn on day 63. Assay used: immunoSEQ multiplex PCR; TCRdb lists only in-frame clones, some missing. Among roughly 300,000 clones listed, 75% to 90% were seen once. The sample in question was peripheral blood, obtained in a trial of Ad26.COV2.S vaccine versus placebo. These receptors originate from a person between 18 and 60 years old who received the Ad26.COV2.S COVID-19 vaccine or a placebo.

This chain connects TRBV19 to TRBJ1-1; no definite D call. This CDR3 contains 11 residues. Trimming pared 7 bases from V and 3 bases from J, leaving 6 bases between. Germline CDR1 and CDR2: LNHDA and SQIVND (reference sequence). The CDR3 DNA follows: TGTGCCAGTATTGGTTACACTGAAGCTTTCTTT. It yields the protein CASIGYTEAFF.

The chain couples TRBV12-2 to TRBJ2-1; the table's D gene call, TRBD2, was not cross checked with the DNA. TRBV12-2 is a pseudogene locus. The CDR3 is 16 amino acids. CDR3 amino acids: CASRFGAGLAFNEQFF. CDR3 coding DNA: TGTGCAAGTCGCTTCGGGGCGGGACTAGCGTTCAATGAGCAGTTCTTC.

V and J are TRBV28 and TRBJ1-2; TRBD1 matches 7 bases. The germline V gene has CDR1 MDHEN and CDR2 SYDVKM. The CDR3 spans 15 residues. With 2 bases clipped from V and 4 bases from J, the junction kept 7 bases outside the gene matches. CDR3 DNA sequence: TGTGCCAGCAGTTTAGGGACAGAGTTCCTCTATGGCTACACCTTC. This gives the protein CASSLGTEFLYGYTF.

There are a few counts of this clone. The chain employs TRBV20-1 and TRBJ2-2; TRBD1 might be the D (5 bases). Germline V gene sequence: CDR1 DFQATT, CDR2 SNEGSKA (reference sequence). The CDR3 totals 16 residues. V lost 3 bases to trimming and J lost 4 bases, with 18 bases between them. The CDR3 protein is CSASSGAGRRTGELFF. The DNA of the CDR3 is TGCAGTGCTAGTTCTGGGGCAGGCCGGCGCACCGGGGAGCTGTTTTTT.

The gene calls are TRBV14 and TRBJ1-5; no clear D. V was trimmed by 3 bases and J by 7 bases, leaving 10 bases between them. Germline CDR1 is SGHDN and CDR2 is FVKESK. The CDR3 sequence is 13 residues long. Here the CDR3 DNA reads TGTGCCAGCAGCCAGCGGGGAGGGCAGCCCCAGCATTTT. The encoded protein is CASSQRGGQPQHF.

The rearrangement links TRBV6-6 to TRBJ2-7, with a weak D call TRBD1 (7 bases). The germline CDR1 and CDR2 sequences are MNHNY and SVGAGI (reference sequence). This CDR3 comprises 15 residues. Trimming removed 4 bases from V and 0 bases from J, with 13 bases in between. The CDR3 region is CASSSLRDSSYEQYF. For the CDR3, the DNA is TGTGCCAGCAGTTCCTTGCGGGACAGCTCCTACGAGCAGTACTTC.

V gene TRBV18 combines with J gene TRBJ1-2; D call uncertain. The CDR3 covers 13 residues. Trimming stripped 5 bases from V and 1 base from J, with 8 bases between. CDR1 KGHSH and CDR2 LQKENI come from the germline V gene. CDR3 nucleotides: TGTGCCAGCTCAACACAGAGTAACTATGGCTACACCTTC. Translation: CASSTQSNYGYTF.

Here the CDR3 reads CASGGSRETGELFF. The CDR3 DNA follows: TGTGCCAGCGGCGGGAGTAGGGAGACCGGGGAGCTGTTTTTT. The V gene is TRBV27, the J gene TRBJ2-2; TRBD2 agrees at 7 bases. CDR3 length: 14 residues. V shed 8 bases, J shed 5 bases, and the junction held 8 bases outside the gene matches. Germline lookup yields CDR1 MNHEY and CDR2 SMNVEV (reference sequence).

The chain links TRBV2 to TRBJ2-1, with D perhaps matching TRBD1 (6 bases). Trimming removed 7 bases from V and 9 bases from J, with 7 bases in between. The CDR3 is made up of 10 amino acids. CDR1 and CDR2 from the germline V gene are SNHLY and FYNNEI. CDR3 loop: CASKGGEQFF. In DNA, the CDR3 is TGTGCCAGCAAAGGGGGTGAGCAGTTCTTC. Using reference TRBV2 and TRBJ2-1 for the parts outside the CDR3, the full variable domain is EPEVTQTPSHQVTQMGQEVILRCVPISNHLYFYWYRQILGQKVEFLVSFYNNEISEKSEIFDDQFSVERPDGSNFTLKIRSTKLEDSAMYFCASKGGEQFFGPGTRLTVL.

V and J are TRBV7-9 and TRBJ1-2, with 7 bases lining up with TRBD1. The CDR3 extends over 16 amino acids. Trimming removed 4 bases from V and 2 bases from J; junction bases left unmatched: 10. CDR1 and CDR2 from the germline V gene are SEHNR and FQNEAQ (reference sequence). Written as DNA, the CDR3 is TGTGCCAGCAGCTATGCACGCGGGACAGCAAACTATGGCTACACCTTC. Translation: CASSYARGTANYGYTF.

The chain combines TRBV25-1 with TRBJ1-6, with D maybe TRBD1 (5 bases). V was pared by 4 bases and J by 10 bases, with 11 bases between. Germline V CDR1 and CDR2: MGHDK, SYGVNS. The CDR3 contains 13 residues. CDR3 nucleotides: TGTGCCAGCAGTGTCAGGGTCGGGTCACCCCTCCACTTT. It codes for CASSVRVGSPLHF.

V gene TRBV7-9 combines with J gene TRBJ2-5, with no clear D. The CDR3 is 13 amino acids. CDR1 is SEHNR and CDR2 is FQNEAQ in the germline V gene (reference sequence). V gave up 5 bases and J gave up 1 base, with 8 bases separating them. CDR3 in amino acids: CASSGVLQETQYF. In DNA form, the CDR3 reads TGTGCCAGCAGCGGGGTGCTCCAAGAGACCCAGTACTTC.

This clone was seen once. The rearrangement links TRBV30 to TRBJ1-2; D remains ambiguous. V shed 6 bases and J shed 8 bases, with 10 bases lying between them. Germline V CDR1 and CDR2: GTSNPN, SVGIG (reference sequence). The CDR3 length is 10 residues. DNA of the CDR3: TGTGCCTGTACGTTACAGGGCTACACCTTC. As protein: CACTLQGYTF. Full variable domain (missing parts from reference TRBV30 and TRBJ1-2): SQTIHQWPATLVQPVGSPLSLECTVEGTSNPNLYWYRQAAGRGLQLLFYSVGIGQISSEVPQNLSASRPQDRQFILSSKKLLLSDSGFYLCACTLQGYTFGSGTRLTVV.

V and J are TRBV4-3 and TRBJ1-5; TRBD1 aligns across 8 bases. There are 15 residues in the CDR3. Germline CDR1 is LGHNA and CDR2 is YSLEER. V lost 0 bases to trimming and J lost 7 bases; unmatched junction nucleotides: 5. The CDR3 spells CASSQDGQGRQPQHF. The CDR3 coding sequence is TGCGCCAGCAGCCAAGACGGACAGGGACGGCAGCCCCAGCATTTT.

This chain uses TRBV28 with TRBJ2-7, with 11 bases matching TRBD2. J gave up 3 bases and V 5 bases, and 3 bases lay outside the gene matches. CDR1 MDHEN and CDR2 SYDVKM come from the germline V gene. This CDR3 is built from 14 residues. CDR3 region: CASSPSGRSYEQYF. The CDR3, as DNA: TGTGCCAGCAGTCCTAGCGGGAGGAGCTACGAGCAGTACTTC.

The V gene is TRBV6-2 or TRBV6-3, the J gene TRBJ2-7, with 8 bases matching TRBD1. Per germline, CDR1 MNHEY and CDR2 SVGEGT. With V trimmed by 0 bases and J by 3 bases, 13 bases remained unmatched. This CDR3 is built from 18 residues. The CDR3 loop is CASSYSTPRQGTNYEQYF. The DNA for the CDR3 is TGTGCCAGCAGTTACTCGACCCCGAGACAGGGGACAAACTACGAGCAGTACTTC.

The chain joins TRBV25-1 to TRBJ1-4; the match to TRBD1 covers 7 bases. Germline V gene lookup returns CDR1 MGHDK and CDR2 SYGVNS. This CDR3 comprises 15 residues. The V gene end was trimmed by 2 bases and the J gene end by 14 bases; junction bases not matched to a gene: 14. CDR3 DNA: TGTGCCAGCAGTGAACTACAGGGGAAGGGCCTACTTCTGTTTTTT. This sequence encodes CASSELQGKGLLLFF.

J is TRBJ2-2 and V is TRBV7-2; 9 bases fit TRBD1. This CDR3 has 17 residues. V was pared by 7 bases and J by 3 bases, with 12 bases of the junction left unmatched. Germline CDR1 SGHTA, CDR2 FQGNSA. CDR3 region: CASTLPGQGLYTGELFF. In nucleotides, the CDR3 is TGTGCCAGCACCCTTCCGGGACAGGGATTATACACCGGGGAGCTGTTTTTT.